Each of the 7 T cell receptor beta chains below was sequenced from the same sample in a study of OX40 agonist ivuxolimab in advanced cancers. Library preparation employed the immunoSEQ multiplex PCR assay. TCRdb re-hosts the immuneACCESS table, in-frame sequences only. Its copies lack some clones; in the studies checked, an unresolved V gene accounts for under half of them, and the cause for the rest is not known. Counted in this sample were approximately 11,000 clones; 75% to 85% of them appeared once. The ten biggest clones cover more than 15% of the sample. This specimen was CD4+ or CD8+ T cells sorted from blood, taken in a trial of the OX40 agonist ivuxolimab. These receptors originate from an adult with an advanced solid tumor such as melanoma, head and neck, liver or kidney cancer.

J is TRBJ1-3 and V is TRBV9; D uncertain. Germline V gene sequence: CDR1 SGDLS, CDR2 YYNGEE. V lost 2 bases and J 0 bases, leaving 9 bases between the germline ends. The CDR3 sequence is 15 residues long. CDR3 in amino acids: CASSVNTDSGNTIYF. The CDR3 DNA follows: TGTGCCAGCAGCGTCAACACCGACTCTGGAAACACCATATATTTT.

The V gene is TRBV4-1, the J gene TRBJ2-7, with D unclear. Per the germline V gene, CDR1 is MGHRA and CDR2 is YSYEKL. The CDR3 runs 11 residues. Between the trimmed V and J ends, which lost 3 bases and 7 bases, there was a span of 7 bases. This chain's CDR3 is CASSQLREQYF. The CDR3 DNA reads as TGCGCCAGCAGCCAGCTTCGGGAGCAGTACTTC.

The chain recombines TRBV7-9 with TRBJ1-2; D is possibly TRBD1 (5 bases). CDR1 and CDR2 (germline): SEHNR, FQNEAQ (reference sequence). This CDR3 comprises 15 residues. Trimming removed 1 base from V and 6 bases from J, with 15 bases in between. CDR3 region: CASSLVGSLGDGYTF. CDR3 in DNA: TGTGCCAGCAGCTTAGTGGGCAGCCTGGGGGATGGCTACACCTTC.

The rearrangement joins TRBV19 to TRBJ2-5; TRBD2 might be the D (6 bases). The V end was cut by 6 bases, the J end by 0 bases, with 11 bases between. The CDR3 runs to 14 residues. The germline CDR1 and CDR2 sequences are LNHDA and SQIVND (reference sequence). CDR3 DNA: TGTGCCAGTAGCCCGTGGGGGGACCAAGAGACCCAGTACTTC. Protein sequence: CASSPWGDQETQYF.

V usage is TRBV4-1 and J usage is TRBJ2-1; weak D call: TRBD2 (5 bases). V lost 3 bases, J lost 6 bases, and 6 bases lay in between. Germline CDR1 MGHRA, CDR2 YSYEKL. The CDR3 has 12 amino acids. CDR3 DNA sequence: TGCGCCAGCAGCCATGGAGGCAATGAGCAGTTCTTC. Its translation: CASSHGGNEQFF.

The chain is built from TRBV25-1 and TRBJ1-5; D is perhaps TRBD1 (6 bases). This CDR3 contains 15 residues. Trimming pared 3 bases from V and 3 bases from J, leaving 12 bases between. The germline V gene encodes CDR1 MGHDK and CDR2 SYGVNS. The CDR3: CASSEGAGPNQPQHF. The CDR3 nucleotides are TGTGCCAGCAGTGAGGGGGCGGGGCCCAATCAGCCCCAGCATTTT.

V is TRBV19 and J is TRBJ1-4, with D unclear. V dropped 3 bases and J dropped 1 base, with 6 bases sitting between them. The CDR3 has 14 residues. CDR1 LNHDA and CDR2 SQIVND come from the germline V gene (reference sequence). The CDR3 DNA follows: TGTGCCAGTAGTATTCATGAAACTAATGAAAAACTGTTTTTT. Its translation is CASSIHETNEKLFF.